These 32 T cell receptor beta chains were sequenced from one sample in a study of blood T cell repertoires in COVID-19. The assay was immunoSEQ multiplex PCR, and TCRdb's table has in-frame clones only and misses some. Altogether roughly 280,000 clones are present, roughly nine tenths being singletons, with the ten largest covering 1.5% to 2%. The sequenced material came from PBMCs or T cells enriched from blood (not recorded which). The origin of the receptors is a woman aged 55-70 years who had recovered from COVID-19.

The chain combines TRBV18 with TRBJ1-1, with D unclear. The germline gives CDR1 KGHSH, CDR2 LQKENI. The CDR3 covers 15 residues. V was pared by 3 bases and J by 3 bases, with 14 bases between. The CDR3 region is CASSPEVVGYTEAFF. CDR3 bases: TGTGCCAGCTCACCGGAGGTGGTCGGGTACACTGAAGCTTTCTTT.

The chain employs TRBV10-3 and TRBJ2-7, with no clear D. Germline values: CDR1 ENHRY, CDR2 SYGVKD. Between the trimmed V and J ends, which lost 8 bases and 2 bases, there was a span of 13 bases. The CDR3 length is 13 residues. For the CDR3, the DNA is TGTGCCATCTCCTCTACGAGTGCCTACGAGCAGTACTTC. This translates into CAISSTSAYEQYF.

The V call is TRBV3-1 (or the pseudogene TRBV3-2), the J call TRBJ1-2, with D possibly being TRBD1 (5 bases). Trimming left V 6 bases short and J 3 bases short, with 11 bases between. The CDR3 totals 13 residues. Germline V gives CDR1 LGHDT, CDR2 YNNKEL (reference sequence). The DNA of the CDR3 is TGTGCCAGCAGTCCCCTAGGGGACTATGGCTACACCTTC. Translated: CASSPLGDYGYTF.

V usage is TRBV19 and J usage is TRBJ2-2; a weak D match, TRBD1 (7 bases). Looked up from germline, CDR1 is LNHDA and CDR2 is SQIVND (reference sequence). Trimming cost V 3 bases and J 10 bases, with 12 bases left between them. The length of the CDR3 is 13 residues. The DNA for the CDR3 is TGTGCCAGTAGTATCGGAGGGACAGTGGAGCTGTTTTTT. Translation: CASSIGGTVELFF.

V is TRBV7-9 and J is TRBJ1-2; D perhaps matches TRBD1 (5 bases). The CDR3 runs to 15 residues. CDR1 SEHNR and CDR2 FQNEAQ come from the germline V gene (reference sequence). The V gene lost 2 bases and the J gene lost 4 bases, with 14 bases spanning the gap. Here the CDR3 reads CASSLMDTGSYGYTF. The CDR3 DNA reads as TGTGCCAGCAGCTTAATGGACACCGGAAGCTATGGCTACACCTTC.

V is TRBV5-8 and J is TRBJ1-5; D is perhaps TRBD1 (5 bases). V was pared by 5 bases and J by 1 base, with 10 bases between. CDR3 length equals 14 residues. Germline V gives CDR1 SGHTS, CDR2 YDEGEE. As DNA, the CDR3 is TGTGCCAGCAGTGGGGGGGACAGCAATCAGCCCCAGCATTTT. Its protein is CASSGGDSNQPQHF.

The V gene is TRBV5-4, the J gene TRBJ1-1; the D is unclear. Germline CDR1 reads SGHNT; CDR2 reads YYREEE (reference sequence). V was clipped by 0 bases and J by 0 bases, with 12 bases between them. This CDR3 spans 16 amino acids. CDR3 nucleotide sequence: TGTGCCAGCAGCTTGGGACAACCAGGCATGAACACTGAAGCTTTCTTT. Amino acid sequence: CASSLGQPGMNTEAFF.

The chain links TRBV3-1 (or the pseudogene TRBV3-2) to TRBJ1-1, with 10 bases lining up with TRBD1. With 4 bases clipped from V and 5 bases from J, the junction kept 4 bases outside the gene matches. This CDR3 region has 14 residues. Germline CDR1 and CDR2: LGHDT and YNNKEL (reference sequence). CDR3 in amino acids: CASSPRTGGTEAFF. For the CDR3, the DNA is TGTGCCAGCAGCCCCCGGACAGGGGGGACTGAAGCTTTCTTT.

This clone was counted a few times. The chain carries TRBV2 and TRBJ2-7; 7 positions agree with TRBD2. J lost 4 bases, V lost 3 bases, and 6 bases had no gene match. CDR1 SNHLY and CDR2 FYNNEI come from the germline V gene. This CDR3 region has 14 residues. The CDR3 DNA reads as TGTGCCAGCAGTGAGGGCCCGGGGGGTTACGAGCAGTACTTC. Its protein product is CASSEGPGGYEQYF. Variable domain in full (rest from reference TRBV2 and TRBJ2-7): EPEVTQTPSHQVTQMGQEVILRCVPISNHLYFYWYRQILGQKVEFLVSFYNNEISEKSEIFDDQFSVERPDGSNFTLKIRSTKLEDSAMYFCASSEGPGGYEQYFGPGTRLTVT.

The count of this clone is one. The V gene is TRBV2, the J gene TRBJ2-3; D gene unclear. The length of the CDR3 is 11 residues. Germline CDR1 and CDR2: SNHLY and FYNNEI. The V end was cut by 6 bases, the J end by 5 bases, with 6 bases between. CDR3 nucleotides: TGTGCCAGCAGCGGTGTAGATACGCAGTATTTT. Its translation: CASSGVDTQYF.

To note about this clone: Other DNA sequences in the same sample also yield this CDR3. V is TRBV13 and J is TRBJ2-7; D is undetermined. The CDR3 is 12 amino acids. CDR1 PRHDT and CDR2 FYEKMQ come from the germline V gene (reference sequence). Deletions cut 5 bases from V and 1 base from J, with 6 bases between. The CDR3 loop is CASSLSSYEQYF. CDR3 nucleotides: TGTGCCAGCAGCCTGTCGTCCTACGAGCAGTACTTC.

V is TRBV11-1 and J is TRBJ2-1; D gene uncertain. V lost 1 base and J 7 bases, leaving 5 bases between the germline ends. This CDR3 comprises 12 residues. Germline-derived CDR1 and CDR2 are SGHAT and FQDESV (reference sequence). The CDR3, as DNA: TGTGCCAGCAGCTTAGTGAGGAATGAGCAGTTCTTC. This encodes CASSLVRNEQFF.

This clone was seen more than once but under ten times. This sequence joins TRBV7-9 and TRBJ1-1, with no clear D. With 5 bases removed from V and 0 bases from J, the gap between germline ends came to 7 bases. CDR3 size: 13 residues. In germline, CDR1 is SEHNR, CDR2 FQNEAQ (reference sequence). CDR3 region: CASSPNVNTEAFF. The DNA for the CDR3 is TGTGCCAGCAGCCCCAATGTGAACACTGAAGCTTTCTTT.

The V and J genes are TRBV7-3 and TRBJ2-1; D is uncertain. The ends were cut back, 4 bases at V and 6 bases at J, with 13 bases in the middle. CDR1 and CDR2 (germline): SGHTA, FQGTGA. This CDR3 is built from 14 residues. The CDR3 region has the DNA TGTGCCAGCAGCTCCCTTAGAAGTGTCAATGAGCAGTTCTTC. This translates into CASSSLRSVNEQFF.

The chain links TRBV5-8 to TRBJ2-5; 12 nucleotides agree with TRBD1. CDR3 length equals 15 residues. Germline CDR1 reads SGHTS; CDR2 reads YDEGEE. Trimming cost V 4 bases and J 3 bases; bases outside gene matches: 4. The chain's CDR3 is CASSRGQGAKETQYF. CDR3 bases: TGTGCCAGCAGCCGGGGACAGGGGGCGAAAGAGACCCAGTACTTC.

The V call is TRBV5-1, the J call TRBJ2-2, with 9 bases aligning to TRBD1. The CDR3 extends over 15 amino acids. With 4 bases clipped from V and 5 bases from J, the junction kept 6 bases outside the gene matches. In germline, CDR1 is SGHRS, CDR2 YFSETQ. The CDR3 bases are TGCGCCAGCAGCCTATCCGGGACAGGGACCGGGGAGCTGTTTTTT. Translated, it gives CASSLSGTGTGELFF.

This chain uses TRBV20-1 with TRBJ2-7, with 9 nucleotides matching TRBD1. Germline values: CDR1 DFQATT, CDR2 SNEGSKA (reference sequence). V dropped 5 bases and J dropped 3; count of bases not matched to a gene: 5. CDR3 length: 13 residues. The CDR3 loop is CSAGGTGSYEQYF. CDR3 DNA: TGCAGTGCTGGTGGGACAGGGAGCTACGAGCAGTACTTC.

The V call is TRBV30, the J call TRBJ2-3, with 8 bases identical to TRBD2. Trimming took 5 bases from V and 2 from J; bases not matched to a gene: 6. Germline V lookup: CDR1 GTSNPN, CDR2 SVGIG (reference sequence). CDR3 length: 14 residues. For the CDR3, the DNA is TGTGCCTGGGAGACTAGCGCTTTCACAGATACGCAGTATTTT. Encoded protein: CAWETSAFTDTQYF.

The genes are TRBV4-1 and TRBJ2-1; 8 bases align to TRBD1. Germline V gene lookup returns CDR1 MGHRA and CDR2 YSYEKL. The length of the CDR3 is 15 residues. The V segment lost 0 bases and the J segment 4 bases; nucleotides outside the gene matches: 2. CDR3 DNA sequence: TGCGCCAGCAGCCAAGAATGGACAGGGTACAATGAGCAGTTCTTC. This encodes CASSQEWTGYNEQFF.

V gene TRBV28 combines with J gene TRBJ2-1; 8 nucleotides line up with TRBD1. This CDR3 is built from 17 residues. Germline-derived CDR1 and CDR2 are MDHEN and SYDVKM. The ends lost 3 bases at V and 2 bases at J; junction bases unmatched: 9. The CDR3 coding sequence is TGTGCCAGCAGTTTCGGCCCCGGGACAGGACCCTACAATGAGCAGTTCTTC. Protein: CASSFGPGTGPYNEQFF.

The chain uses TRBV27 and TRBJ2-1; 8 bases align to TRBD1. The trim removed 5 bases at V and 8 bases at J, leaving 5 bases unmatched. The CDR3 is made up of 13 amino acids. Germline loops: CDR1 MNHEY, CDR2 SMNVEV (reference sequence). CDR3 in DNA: TGTGCCAGCAGTCCCCAGGGGGCGGATGAGCAGTTCTTC. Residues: CASSPQGADEQFF.

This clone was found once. CDR3 in amino acids: CSASSIGGQPQHF. In nucleotides, the CDR3 is TGCAGTGCTAGTTCCATCGGAGGTCAGCCCCAGCATTTT. The chain combines TRBV20-1 with TRBJ1-5; unclear D gene. The CDR3 runs to 13 residues. Trimming took 3 bases from V and 6 from J, leaving 12 bases between them. In germline, CDR1 is DFQATT, CDR2 SNEGSKA (reference sequence).

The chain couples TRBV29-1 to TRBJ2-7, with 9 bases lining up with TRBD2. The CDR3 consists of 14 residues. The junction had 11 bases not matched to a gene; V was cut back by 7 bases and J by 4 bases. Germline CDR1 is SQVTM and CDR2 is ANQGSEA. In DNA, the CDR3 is TGCAGCGCCCAGGAAAGCGGGAGGATGTACGAGCAGTACTTC. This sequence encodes CSAQESGRMYEQYF.

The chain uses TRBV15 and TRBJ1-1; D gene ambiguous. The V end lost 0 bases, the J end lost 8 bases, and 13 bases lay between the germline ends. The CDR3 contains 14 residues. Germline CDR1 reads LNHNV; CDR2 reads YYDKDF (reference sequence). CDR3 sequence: CATSRDQRGSEAFF. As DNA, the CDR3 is TGTGCCACCAGCAGAGATCAGCGGGGTTCGGAAGCTTTCTTT.

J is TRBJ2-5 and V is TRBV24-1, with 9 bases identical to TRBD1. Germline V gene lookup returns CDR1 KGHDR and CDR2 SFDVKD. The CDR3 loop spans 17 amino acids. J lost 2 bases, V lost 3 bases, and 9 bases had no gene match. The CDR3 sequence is CATSDRGWDREQETQYF. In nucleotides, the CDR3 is TGTGCCACCAGTGATAGGGGGTGGGACAGGGAGCAAGAGACCCAGTACTTC.

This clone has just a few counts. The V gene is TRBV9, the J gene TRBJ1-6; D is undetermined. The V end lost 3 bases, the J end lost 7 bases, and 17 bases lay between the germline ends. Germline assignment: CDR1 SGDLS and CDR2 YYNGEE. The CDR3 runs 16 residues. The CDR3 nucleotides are TGTGCCAGCAGCGCAACGGATGAGAGGGCGAATTCACCCCTCCACTTT. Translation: CASSATDERANSPLHF.

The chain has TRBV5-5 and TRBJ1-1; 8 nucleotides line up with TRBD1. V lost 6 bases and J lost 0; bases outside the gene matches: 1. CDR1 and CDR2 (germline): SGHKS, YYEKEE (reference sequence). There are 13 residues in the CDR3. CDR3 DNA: TGTGCCAGCACGACAGGGGTGAACACTGAAGCTTTCTTT. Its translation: CASTTGVNTEAFF.

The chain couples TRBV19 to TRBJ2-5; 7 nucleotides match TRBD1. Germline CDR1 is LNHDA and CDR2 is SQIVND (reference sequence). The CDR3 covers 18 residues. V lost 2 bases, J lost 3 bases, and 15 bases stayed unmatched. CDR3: CASSITLARLTGEETQYF. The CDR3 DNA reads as TGTGCCAGTAGTATAACCCTAGCCAGGTTAACAGGGGAAGAGACCCAGTACTTC.

CDR3 residues: CASSPARRGEVTEAFF. In DNA, the CDR3 is TGTGCCAGCAGCCCCGCTCGACGCGGCGAAGTCACTGAAGCTTTCTTT. V usage is TRBV7-3 and J usage is TRBJ1-1; D unresolved. Looked up from germline, CDR1 is SGHTA and CDR2 is FQGTGA. The CDR3 loop spans 16 amino acids. The ends were cut back, 5 bases at V and 4 bases at J, with 20 bases in the middle.

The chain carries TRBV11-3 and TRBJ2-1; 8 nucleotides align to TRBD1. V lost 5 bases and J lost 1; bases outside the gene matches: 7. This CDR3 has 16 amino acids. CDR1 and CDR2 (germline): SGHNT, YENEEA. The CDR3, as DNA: TGTGCCAGCAGCCCCGGACAGGGAAAATCCTACAATGAGCAGTTCTTC. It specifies CASSPGQGKSYNEQFF. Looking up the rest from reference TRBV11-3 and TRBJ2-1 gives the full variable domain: EAGVVQSPRYKIIEKKQPVAFWCNPISGHNTLYWYLQNLGQGPELLIRYENEEAVDDSQLPKDRFSAERLKGVDSTLKIQPAELGDSAVYLCASSPGQGKSYNEQFFGPGTRLTVL.

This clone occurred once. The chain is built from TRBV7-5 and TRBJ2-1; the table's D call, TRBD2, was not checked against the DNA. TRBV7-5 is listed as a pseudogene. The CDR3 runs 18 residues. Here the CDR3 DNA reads TGTGCCAGAAGCTTCGGACTAGCGGGACCCCCTTTCCACAATGAGCAGTTCTTC. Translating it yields CARSFGLAGPPFHNEQFF.

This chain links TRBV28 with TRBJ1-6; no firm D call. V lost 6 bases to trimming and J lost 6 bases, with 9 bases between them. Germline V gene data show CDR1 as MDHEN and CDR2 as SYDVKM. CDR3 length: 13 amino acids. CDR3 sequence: CASSPGLNSPLHF. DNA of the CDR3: TGTGCCAGCAGCCCCGGACTTAATTCACCCCTCCACTTT.